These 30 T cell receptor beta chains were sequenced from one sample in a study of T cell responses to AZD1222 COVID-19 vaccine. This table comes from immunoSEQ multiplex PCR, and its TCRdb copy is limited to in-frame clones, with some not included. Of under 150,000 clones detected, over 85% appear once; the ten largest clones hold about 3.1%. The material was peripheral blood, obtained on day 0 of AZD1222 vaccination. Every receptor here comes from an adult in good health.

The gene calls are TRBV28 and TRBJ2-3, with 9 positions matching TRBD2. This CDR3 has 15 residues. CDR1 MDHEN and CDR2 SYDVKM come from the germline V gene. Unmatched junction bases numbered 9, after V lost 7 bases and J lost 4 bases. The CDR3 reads CASTTGSGSADTQYF. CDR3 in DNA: TGTGCCAGCACCACTGGTAGCGGGAGCGCAGATACGCAGTATTTT. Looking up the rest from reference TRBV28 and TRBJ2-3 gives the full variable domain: DVKVTQSSRYLVKRTGEKVFLECVQDMDHENMFWYRQDPGLGLRLIYFSYDVKMKEKGDIPEGYSVSREKKERFSLILESASTNQTSMYLCASTTGSGSADTQYFGPGTRLTVL.

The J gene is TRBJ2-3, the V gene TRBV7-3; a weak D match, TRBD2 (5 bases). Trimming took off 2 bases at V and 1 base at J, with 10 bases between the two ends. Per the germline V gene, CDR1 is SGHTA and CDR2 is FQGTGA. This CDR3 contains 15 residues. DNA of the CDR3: TGTGCCAGCAGCTTATCCGGACTCGGCACAGATACGCAGTATTTT. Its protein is CASSLSGLGTDTQYF. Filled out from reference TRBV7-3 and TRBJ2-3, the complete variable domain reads GAGVSQTPSNKVTEKGKYVELRCDPISGHTALYWYRQSLGQGPEFLIYFQGTGAADDSGLPNDRFFAVRPEGSVSTLKIQRTERGDSAVYLCASSLSGLGTDTQYFGPGTRLTVL.

The CDR3 nucleotides are TGTGCCAGCACCCCACCGGGGGGCGCGGATGGCTACACCTTC. Amino acid sequence: CASTPPGGADGYTF. The V call is TRBV28, the J call TRBJ1-2; possible D gene TRBD1, 6 bases. The CDR3 loop spans 14 amino acids. Deletions cut 7 bases from V and 6 bases from J, with 18 bases between. The germline CDR1 and CDR2 sequences are MDHEN and SYDVKM.

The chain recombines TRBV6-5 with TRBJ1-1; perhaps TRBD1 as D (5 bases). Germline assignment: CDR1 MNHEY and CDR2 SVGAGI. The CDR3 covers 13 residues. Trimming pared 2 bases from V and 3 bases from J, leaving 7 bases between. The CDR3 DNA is TGTGCCAGCAGTTACGGAGGGGACACTGAAGCTTTCTTT. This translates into CASSYGGDTEAFF.

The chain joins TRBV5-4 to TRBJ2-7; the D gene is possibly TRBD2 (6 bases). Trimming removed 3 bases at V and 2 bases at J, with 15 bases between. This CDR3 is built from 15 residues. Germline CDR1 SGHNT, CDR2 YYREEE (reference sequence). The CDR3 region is CASSSGTGSPYEQYF. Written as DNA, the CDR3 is TGTGCCAGCAGCTCGGGTACCGGGAGCCCCTACGAGCAGTACTTC.

CDR3 nucleotide sequence: TGTGCCAGTAGTATTAAGGCCCAGGGGGCTCAACGCTACACCTTC. It translates to CASSIKAQGAQRYTF. This chain joins TRBV19 and TRBJ1-2, with 8 bases lining up with TRBD1. V gave up 3 bases and J gave up 9 bases; unmatched junction bases: 12. Germline CDR1 LNHDA, CDR2 SQIVND (reference sequence). The length of the CDR3 is 15 residues.

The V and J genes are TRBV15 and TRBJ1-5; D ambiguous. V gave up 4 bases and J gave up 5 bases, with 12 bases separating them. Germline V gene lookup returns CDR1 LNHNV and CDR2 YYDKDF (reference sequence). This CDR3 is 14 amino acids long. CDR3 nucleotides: TGTGCCACCAGCACAGCCCCCGCCCATCAGCCCCAGCATTTT. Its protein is CATSTAPAHQPQHF. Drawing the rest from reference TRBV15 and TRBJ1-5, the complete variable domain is DAMVIQNPRYQVTQFGKPVTLSCSQTLNHNVMYWYQQKSSQAPKLLFHYYDKDFNNEADTPDNFQSRRPNTSFCFLDIRSPGLGDTAMYLCATSTAPAHQPQHFGDGTRLSIL.

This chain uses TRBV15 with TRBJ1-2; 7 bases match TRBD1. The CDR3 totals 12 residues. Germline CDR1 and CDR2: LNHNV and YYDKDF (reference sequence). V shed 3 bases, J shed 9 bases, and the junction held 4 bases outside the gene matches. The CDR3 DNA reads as TGTGCCACCAGCAGTTCAGGGGGTAGCTACACCTTC. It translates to CATSSSGGSYTF. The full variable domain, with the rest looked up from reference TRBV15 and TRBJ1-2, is DAMVIQNPRYQVTQFGKPVTLSCSQTLNHNVMYWYQQKSSQAPKLLFHYYDKDFNNEADTPDNFQSRRPNTSFCFLDIRSPGLGDTAMYLCATSSSGGSYTFGSGTRLTVV.

The CDR3: CASTSAGMNTEAFF. The DNA for the CDR3 is TGTGCCAGCACCTCCGCGGGGATGAACACTGAAGCTTTCTTT. This chain joins TRBV7-2 and TRBJ1-1; D gene uncertain. Trimming left V 7 bases short and J 0 bases short, with 12 bases between. CDR1 SGHTA and CDR2 FQGNSA come from the germline V gene. The CDR3 runs 14 residues.

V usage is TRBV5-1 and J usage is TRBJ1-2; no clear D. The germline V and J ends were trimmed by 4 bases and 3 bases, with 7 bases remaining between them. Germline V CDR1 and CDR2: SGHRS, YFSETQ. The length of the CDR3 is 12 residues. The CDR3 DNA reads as TGCGCCAGCAGCCCCGGGGACTATGGCTACACCTTC. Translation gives CASSPGDYGYTF.

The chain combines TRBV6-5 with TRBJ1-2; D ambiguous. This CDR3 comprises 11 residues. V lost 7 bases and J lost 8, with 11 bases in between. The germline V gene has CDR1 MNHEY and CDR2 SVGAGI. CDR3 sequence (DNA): TGTGCCAGCATTGGATTCACCGGCTACACCTTC. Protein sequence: CASIGFTGYTF.

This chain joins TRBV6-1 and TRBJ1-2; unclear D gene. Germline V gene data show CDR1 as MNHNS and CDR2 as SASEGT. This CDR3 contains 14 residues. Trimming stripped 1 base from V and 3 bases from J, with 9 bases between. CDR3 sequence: CASSEGRVHYGYTF. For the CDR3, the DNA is TGTGCCAGCAGTGAAGGGCGAGTTCACTATGGCTACACCTTC.

The CDR3 is CASRTGGETQYF. DNA of the CDR3: TGTGCCAGCAGAACAGGGGGAGAGACCCAGTACTTC. The rearrangement joins TRBV27 to TRBJ2-5; 8 nucleotides align to TRBD1. Germline V gene sequence: CDR1 MNHEY, CDR2 SMNVEV (reference sequence). The V gene end was trimmed by 6 bases and the J gene end by 4 bases; junction bases not matched to a gene: 1. The CDR3 is 12 residues long.

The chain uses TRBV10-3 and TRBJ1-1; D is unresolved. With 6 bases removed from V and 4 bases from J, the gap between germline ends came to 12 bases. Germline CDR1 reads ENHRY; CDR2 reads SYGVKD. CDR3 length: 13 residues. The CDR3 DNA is TGTGCCATCAGCGCGGACCCTAGCACTGAAGCTTTCTTT. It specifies CAISADPSTEAFF.

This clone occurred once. The CDR3 region has the DNA TGTGCCAGCAGCTTTGACAGGGGGCAGGTAGAGACCCAGTACTTC. Protein sequence: CASSFDRGQVETQYF. J is TRBJ2-5 and V is TRBV11-2; 10 bases fit TRBD1. CDR3 size: 15 residues. The germline CDR1 and CDR2 sequences are SGHAT and FQNNGV. J was trimmed by 4 bases and V by 3 bases; bases with no gene match: 5.

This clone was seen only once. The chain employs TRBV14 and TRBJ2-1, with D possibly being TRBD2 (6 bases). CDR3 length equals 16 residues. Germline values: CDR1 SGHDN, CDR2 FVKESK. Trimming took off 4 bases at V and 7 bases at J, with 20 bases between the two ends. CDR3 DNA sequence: TGTGCCAGCAGCCCCCCGGGCGGGAACGTCTTAAATGAGCAGTTCTTC. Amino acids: CASSPPGGNVLNEQFF.

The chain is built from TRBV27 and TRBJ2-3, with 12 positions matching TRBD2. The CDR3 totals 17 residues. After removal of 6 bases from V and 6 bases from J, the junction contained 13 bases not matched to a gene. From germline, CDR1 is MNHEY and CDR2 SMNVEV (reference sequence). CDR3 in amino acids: CASSMTSGRRASDTQYF. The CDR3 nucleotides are TGTGCCAGCAGCATGACTAGCGGGAGACGCGCTAGTGATACGCAGTATTTT.

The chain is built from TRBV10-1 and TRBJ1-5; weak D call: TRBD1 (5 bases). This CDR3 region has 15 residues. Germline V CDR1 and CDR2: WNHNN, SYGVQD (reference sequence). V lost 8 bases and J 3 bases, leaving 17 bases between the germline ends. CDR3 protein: CASGEGLHPNQPQHF. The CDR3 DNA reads TGCGCCAGCGGAGAGGGACTTCACCCCAATCAGCCCCAGCATTTT.

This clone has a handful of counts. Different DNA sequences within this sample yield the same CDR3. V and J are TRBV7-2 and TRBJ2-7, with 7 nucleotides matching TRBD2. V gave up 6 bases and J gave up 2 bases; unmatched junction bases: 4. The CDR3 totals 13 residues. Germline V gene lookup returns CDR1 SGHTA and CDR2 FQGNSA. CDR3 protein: CASRLAAAYEQYF. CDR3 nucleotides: TGTGCCAGCAGGCTAGCGGCGGCCTACGAGCAGTACTTC.

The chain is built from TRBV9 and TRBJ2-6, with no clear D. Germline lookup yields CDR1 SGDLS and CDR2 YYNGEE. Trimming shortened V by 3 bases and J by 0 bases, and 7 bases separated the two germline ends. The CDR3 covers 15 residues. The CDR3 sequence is CASSGQFSGANVLTF. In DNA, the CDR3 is TGTGCCAGCAGCGGGCAGTTCTCTGGGGCCAACGTCCTGACTTTC.

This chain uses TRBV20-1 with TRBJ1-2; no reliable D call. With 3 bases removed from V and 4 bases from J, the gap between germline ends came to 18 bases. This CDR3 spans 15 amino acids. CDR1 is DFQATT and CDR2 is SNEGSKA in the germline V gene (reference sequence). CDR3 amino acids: CSASRIVGIRYGYTF. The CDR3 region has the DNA TGCAGTGCTAGTCGTATCGTGGGGATTCGCTATGGCTACACCTTC.

The CDR3 DNA sequence: TGTGCCAGCAGTGGAGTCGGGACTAGCGGGATCTACGAGCAGTACTTC. This sequence encodes CASSGVGTSGIYEQYF. The chain combines TRBV2 with TRBJ2-7, with TRBD2 identical over 13 bases. The CDR3 spans 16 residues. The germline V gene has CDR1 SNHLY and CDR2 FYNNEI. Germline trimming cut 4 bases from V and 3 bases from J; bases unmatched to any gene: 6.

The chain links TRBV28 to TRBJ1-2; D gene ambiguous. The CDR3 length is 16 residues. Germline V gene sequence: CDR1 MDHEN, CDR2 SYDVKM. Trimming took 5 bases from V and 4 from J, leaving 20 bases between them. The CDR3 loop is CASSTVGWGKSYGYTF. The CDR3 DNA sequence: TGTGCCAGCAGTACCGTGGGCTGGGGAAAGTCCTATGGCTACACCTTC.

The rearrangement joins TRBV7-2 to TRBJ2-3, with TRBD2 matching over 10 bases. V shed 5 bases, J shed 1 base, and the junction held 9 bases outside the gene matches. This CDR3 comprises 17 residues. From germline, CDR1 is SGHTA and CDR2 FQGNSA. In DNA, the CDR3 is TGTGCCAGCAGCCCCCACGCCAGCGGGAGGGGCACAGATACGCAGTATTTT. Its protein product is CASSPHASGRGTDTQYF.

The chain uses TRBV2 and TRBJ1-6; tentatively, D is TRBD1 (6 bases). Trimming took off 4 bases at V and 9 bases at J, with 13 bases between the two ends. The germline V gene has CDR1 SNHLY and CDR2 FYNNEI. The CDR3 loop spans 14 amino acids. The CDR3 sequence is CASSGQAGGSPLHF. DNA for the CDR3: TGTGCCAGCAGTGGACAGGCCGGGGGTTCACCCCTCCACTTT.

CDR3 region: CASSFGTTNEKLFF. The CDR3 region has the DNA TGCGCCAGCAGCTTCGGGACAACTAATGAAAAACTGTTTTTT. V usage is TRBV5-1 and J usage is TRBJ1-4, with D uncertain. Trimming cost V 2 bases and J 0 bases, with 5 bases left between them. Germline CDR1 reads SGHRS; CDR2 reads YFSETQ. The CDR3 length is 14 residues. The entire variable domain, with the rest obtained from reference TRBV5-1 and TRBJ1-4, is as follows: KAGVTQTPRYLIKTRGQQVTLSCSPISGHRSVSWYQQTPGQGLQFLFEYFSETQRNKGNFPGRFSGRQFSNSRSEMNVSTLELGDSALYLCASSFGTTNEKLFFGSGTQLSVL.

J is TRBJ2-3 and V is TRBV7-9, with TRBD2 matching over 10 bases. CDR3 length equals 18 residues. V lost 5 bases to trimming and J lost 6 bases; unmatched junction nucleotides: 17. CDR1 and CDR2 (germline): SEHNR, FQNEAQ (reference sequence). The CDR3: CASSPTRGLAGVTDTQYF. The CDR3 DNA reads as TGTGCCAGCAGCCCTACTAGGGGCCTAGCGGGAGTCACCGATACGCAGTATTTT.

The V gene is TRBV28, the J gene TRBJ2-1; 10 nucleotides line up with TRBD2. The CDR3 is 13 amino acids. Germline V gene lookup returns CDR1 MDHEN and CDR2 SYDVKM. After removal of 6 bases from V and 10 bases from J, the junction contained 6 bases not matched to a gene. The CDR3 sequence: CASRIAGGGEQFF. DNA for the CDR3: TGTGCCAGCAGGATAGCGGGAGGCGGGGAGCAGTTCTTC.

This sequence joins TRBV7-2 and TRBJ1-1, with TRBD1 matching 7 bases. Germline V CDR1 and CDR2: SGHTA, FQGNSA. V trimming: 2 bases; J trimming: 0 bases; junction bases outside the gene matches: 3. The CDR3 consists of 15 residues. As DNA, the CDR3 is TGTGCCAGCAGCTTAAGCACAGGGGTGAACACTGAAGCTTTCTTT. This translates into CASSLSTGVNTEAFF.

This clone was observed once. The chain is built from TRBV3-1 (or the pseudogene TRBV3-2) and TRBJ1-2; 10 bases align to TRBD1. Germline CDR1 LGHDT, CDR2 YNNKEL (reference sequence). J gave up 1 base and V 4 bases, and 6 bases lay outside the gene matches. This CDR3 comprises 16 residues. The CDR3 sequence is CASSPAGDRGNYGYTF. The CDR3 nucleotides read TGTGCCAGCAGCCCTGCTGGGGACAGGGGTAACTATGGCTACACCTTC.